This section outlines one TCR beta chain sequence together with its context. Its specificity is not known. The entry originates in a study of T-cell reconstitution after alpha-beta-depleted transplantation in children. Study observations and caveats: Surviving recipient cells, namely T cells and thymic progenitors, were the source of high day-60 TCRbeta diversity in some patients. Several hundred graft clones that had expanded were reportedly the source of alpha-beta T cells about two months after transplant. T-cell counts and diversity at one year following transplant were attributed mainly to newly produced T cells.

Molecular barcoding with unique molecular identifiers was used for the TCRbeta library. MiXCR, run by TCRdb on the PCR reads, gives a single entry per CDR3 protein. This table has some 460,000 distinct CDR3 sequences, 15% to 20% appearing once. V was pared by 4 bases and J by 5 bases, with 9 bases of the junction left unmatched. This CDR3 comprises 15 residues. Germline CDR1 reads SGHRS; CDR2 reads YFSETQ. The sequenced sample was PBMCs, mostly from graft donor cells, obtained 360 days after TCRalphabeta/CD19-depleted stem cell transplant. The chain employs TRBV5-1 and TRBJ2-1, with 7 nucleotides matching TRBD1. The clonotype was recovered from a boy under three years old who had a stem cell transplant for Wiskott-Aldrich syndrome, so the T cells may come from the graft donor. The CDR3 protein is CASSKPGQMDNEQFF. The CDR3 bases are TGCGCCAGCAGCAAACCGGGACAGATGGACAATGAGCAGTTCTTC.